This entry lists 14 T cell receptor beta chains sequenced from one sample in a study of blood T cell repertoires in COVID-19. Some clones are missing from TCRdb's copy, which holds only in-frame ones; the method was immunoSEQ multiplex PCR. The data contain 150,000 to 200,000 clones, 70% to 90% of them seen just once; the ten biggest clones take up about 5.6%. The sample comprised PBMCs or T cells enriched from blood (not recorded which). All receptors derive from a man in his forties or fifties who had recovered from COVID-19.

The table lists this clone with a count of one. The rearrangement uses TRBV18 and TRBJ2-3; D unclear. CDR1 and CDR2 from the germline V gene are KGHSH and LQKENI. The length of the CDR3 is 15 residues. Trimming pared 2 bases from V and 1 base from J, leaving 10 bases between. CDR3 nucleotides: TGTGCCAGCTCACCAGCATATCGGGGCACAGATACGCAGTATTTT. Translating gives CASSPAYRGTDTQYF.

This clone was seen once. The chain recombines TRBV24-1 with TRBJ1-2, with D unresolved. CDR3 length: 14 residues. Looked up from germline, CDR1 is KGHDR and CDR2 is SFDVKD. The V and J ends lost 10 bases and 0 bases respectively, with 14 bases between them. The CDR3 DNA reads TGTGCCACGAGTTGCCGGGAGACTAACTATGGCTACACCTTC. This sequence encodes CATSCRETNYGYTF.

J is TRBJ2-5 and V is TRBV10-3; possibly TRBD1 for D (6 bases). From germline, CDR1 is ENHRY and CDR2 SYGVKD. The V end lost 7 bases, the J end lost 5 bases, and 14 bases lay between the germline ends. CDR3 size: 13 residues. In nucleotides, the CDR3 is TGTGCCATCAACCAAGACAGGCGGGAGACCCAGTACTTC. It is translated as CAINQDRRETQYF.

The chain recombines TRBV9 with TRBJ2-3; unclear D gene. Germline-derived CDR1 and CDR2 are SGDLS and YYNGEE. The CDR3 sequence is 12 residues long. V lost 4 bases to trimming and J lost 3 bases, with 6 bases between them. The CDR3 nucleotides read TGTGCCAGCAGCCCGAGTACAGATACGCAGTATTTT. Translation gives CASSPSTDTQYF.

The chain joins TRBV10-1 to TRBJ2-2, with D perhaps TRBD1 (5 bases). Germline CDR1 and CDR2: WNHNN and SYGVQD (reference sequence). The CDR3 length is 17 residues. V was pared by 0 bases and J by 1 base, with 12 bases between. DNA of the CDR3: TGCGCCAGCAGTGAGTCCGAACTGACAGAGAACACCGGGGAGCTGTTTTTT. Residues: CASSESELTENTGELFF.

The genes are TRBV5-4 and TRBJ2-7; D remains unclear. CDR3 length equals 12 residues. Trimming removed 3 bases at V and 3 bases at J, with 7 bases between. The germline CDR1 and CDR2 sequences are SGHNT and YYREEE (reference sequence). The CDR3: CASSSRSYEQYF. The CDR3 region has the DNA TGTGCCAGCAGCTCCAGAAGCTACGAGCAGTACTTC.

The rearrangement uses TRBV19 and TRBJ1-1; D ambiguous. CDR1 and CDR2 from the germline V gene are LNHDA and SQIVND (reference sequence). The CDR3 covers 15 residues. The ends were cut back, 8 bases at V and 0 bases at J, with 16 bases in the middle. CDR3: CASRLGNLMNTEAFF. Here the CDR3 DNA reads TGTGCCAGTCGACTAGGGAACCTAATGAACACTGAAGCTTTCTTT.

This clone has only a few counts. V usage is TRBV7-3 and J usage is TRBJ1-6; tentatively, D is TRBD1 (6 bases). CDR3 length: 15 amino acids. V was clipped by 5 bases and J by 9 bases, with 17 bases between them. CDR1 is SGHTA, CDR2 FQGTGA, per germline. The DNA for the CDR3 is TGTGCCAGCAGCCGCGTGATGGCAGGGGCTTCACCCCTCCACTTT. Translating gives CASSRVMAGASPLHF.

The chain has TRBV5-1 and TRBJ2-3; TRBD2 aligns across 9 bases. The CDR3 length is 16 residues. Germline lookup yields CDR1 SGHRS and CDR2 YFSETQ. V trimming: 0 bases; J trimming: 5 bases; junction bases outside the gene matches: 7. CDR3 amino acids: CASSLGLAGSIDTQYF. The CDR3 DNA reads as TGCGCCAGCAGCTTGGGTCTAGCGGGATCTATAGATACGCAGTATTTT.

The table lists this clone with a count of one. The gene calls are TRBV7-8 and TRBJ2-5; maybe TRBD2 (7 bases). The CDR3 extends over 15 amino acids. Germline V gene lookup returns CDR1 SGHVS and CDR2 FQNEAQ. Deletions cut 5 bases from V and 5 bases from J, with 18 bases between. CDR3 sequence: CASSAQRGGRETQYF. In nucleotides, the CDR3 is TGTGCCAGCAGCGCACAGAGGGGGGGAAGGGAGACCCAGTACTTC.

The V and J genes are TRBV2 and TRBJ1-5; possible D gene TRBD1, 5 bases. V was shortened by 8 bases and J by 4 bases, with 12 bases between the two germline ends. The CDR3 covers 13 residues. Germline assignment: CDR1 SNHLY and CDR2 FYNNEI. CDR3 sequence reads: CASREGSNQPQHF. DNA of the CDR3: TGTGCCAGCCGGGAGGGGTCTAATCAGCCCCAGCATTTT.

Only one count was recorded for this clone. The chain recombines TRBV4-2 with TRBJ1-5, with D possibly matching TRBD1 (5 bases). Trimming took 0 bases from V and 0 from J, leaving 15 bases between them. The germline V gene has CDR1 LGHNA and CDR2 YNFKEQ. The CDR3 consists of 18 residues. The CDR3 region has the DNA TGTGCCAGCAGCCAAGACGTCCGCGGGACCTATAGCAATCAGCCCCAGCATTTT. Translating it yields CASSQDVRGTYSNQPQHF.

V gene TRBV24-1 combines with J gene TRBJ2-1; TRBD1 matches 8 bases. In germline, CDR1 is KGHDR, CDR2 SFDVKD. Germline trimming cut 10 bases from V and 3 bases from J; bases unmatched to any gene: 16. The length of the CDR3 is 17 residues. CDR3 sequence: CATIRVGRGRYYNEQFF. The CDR3 coding sequence is TGTGCCACTATCCGGGTGGGCAGGGGGCGTTACTACAATGAGCAGTTCTTC.

The chain employs TRBV19 and TRBJ1-1, with D possibly TRBD1 on 5 matching bases. The CDR3 runs 12 residues. Germline V CDR1 and CDR2: LNHDA, SQIVND (reference sequence). Trimming took 3 bases from V and 4 from J, leaving 6 bases between them. CDR3 DNA sequence: TGTGCCAGTAGTATCAGGGCCACTGAAGCTTTCTTT. This codes for CASSIRATEAFF. The whole variable domain, filled in from reference TRBV19 and TRBJ1-1, reads DGGITQSPKYLFRKEGQNVTLSCEQNLNHDAMYWYRQDPGQGLRLIYYSQIVNDFQKGDIAEGYSVSREKKESFPLTVTSAQKNPTAFYLCASSIRATEAFFGQGTRLTVV.